This TCR beta chain was profiled in a study of cytomegalovirus exposure and HLA in healthy donors. Overall study: Ancestry clustering placed 81% of more than 350 genotyped donors in the Caucasian-associated cluster. Findings and limits, study-wide: The classifier, whose performance was assessed in both the original and validation cohorts, reportedly diagnosed cytomegalovirus status with high specificity and sensitivity. Likely technical artifact: a cluster of highly shared sequence variants.

Points on this clone: Its antigen is as yet unknown.

The PCR used 60 Vbeta and 13 Jbeta primers. Profiling relied on immunoSEQ multiplex PCR, and the TCRdb table lists in-frame clones only, not all of them. This repertoire shows over 150,000 clones, roughly 78% found once; its top ten account for 2% to 2.5%. Likely unrecorded immune exposures existed in these nominally healthy donors. The receptor was isolated from a man aged 40-55 years in good health and CMV-seronegative. The specimen was PBMCs.

Here the CDR3 DNA reads TGTGCCAGCAGTTACGGCCAGGACACTGAAGCTTTCTTT. Translating gives CASSYGQDTEAFF. The chain is built from TRBV28 and TRBJ1-1; no clear D. V lost 4 bases, J lost 3 bases, and 9 bases lay in between. Per the germline V gene, CDR1 is MDHEN and CDR2 is SYDVKM. CDR3 length: 13 residues.